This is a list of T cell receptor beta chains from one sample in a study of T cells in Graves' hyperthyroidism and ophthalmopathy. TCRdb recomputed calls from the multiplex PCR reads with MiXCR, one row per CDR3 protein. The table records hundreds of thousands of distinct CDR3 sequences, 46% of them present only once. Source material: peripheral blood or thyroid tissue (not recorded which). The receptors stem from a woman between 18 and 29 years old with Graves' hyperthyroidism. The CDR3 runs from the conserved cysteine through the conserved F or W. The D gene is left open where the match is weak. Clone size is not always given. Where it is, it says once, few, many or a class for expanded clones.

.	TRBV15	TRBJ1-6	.	CATSRQATNSPLHF	TGTGCCACCAGCCGACAGGCCACGAATTCACCCCTCCACTTT
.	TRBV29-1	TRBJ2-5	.	CTAGGGTQYF	TGCACCGCTGGGGGTGGGACCCAGTACTTC
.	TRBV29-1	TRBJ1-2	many	CSVDPTGNYGYTF	TGCAGCGTTGACCCCACAGGGAACTATGGCTACACCTTC
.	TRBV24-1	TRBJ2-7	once	CASSAGQIYEQYF	TGTGCCAGCAGCGCGGGACAGATCTACGAGCAGTACTTC
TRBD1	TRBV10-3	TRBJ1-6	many	CAISPGQGNSPLHF	TGTGCCATCAGTCCGGGACAGGGTAATTCACCCCTCCACTTT
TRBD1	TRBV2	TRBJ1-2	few	CASRRTGENYGYTF	TGTGCCAGCAGAAGGACAGGCGAAAACTATGGCTACACCTTC
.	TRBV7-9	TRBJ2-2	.	CASSRGRENTGELFF	TGTGCCAGCAGCCGGGGGCGGGAAAACACCGGGGAGCTGTTTTTT
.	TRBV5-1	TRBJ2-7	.	CASVGPGRYSYEQYF	TGCGCCAGCGTTGGGCCGGGACGGTACTCCTACGAGCAGTACTTC
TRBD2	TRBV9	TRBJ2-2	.	CASSVGGRAAGELFF	TGTGCCAGCAGCGTAGGTGGGAGGGCCGCCGGGGAGCTGTTTTTT
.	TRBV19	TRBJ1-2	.	CASSTAENYGYTF	TGTGCCAGTAGTACGGCAGAAAACTATGGCTACACCTTC
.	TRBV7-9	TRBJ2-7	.	CASSRTGYNEQYF	TGTGCCAGCAGCCGAACGGGATACAACGAGCAGTACTTC
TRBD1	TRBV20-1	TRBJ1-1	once	CSADRENLAMNTEAFF	TGCAGTGCTGACAGGGAAAACCTCGCCATGAACACTGAAGCTTTCTTT
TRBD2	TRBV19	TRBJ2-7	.	CASSTSSGRTYEQYF	TGTGCCAGTAGTACCTCTAGCGGGAGAACCTACGAGCAGTACTTC
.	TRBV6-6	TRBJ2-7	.	CASSEKGQSYEQYF	TGTGCCAGCAGTGAAAAAGGACAGTCCTACGAGCAGTACTTC
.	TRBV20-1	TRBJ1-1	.	CSAAAPLGAFF	TGCAGTGCTGCCGCCCCTCTAGGTGCTTTCTTT
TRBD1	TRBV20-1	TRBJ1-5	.	CSAPGQGGQPQHF	TGCAGTGCGCCCGGACAGGGCGGTCAGCCCCAGCATTTT
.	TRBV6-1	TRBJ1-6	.	CASSERPEFESPLHF	TGTGCCAGCAGTGAACGTCCGGAGTTTGAATCACCCCTCCACTTT
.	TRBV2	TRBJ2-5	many	CASSPPGIVETQYF	TGTGCCAGCTCCCCGCCAGGGATCGTCGAGACCCAGTACTTC
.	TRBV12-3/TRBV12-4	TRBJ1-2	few	CASSSNLDGYTF	TGTGCCAGCAGTTCCAACTTGGATGGCTACACCTTC
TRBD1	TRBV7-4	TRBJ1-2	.	CASRGQGAGDYTF	TGTGCCAGCAGGGGACAGGGGGCGGGTGACTACACCTTC
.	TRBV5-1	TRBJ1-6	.	CASSLLGGNPMDSPLHF	TGCGCCAGCAGCTTGCTTGGTGGAAACCCGATGGATTCACCCCTCCACTTT
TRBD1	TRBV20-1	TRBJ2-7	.	CRRDRGTYEQYF	TGCAGACGGGACAGGGGGACCTACGAGCAGTACTTC
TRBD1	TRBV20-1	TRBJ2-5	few	CSARQGARETQYF	TGCAGTGCTCGACAGGGGGCGAGGGAGACCCAGTACTTC
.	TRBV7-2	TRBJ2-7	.	CASSPGPGRVYEQYF	TGTGCCAGCAGCCCTGGACCCGGTCGTGTCTACGAGCAGTACTTC
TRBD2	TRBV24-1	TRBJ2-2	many	CATSDRLAVDTGELFF	TGTGCCACCAGTGACCGACTAGCCGTGGACACCGGGGAGCTGTTTTTT
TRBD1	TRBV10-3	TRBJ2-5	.	CAIRTDRDLETQYF	TGTGCCATCAGGACTGACAGGGATTTGGAGACCCAGTACTTC
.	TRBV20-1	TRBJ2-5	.	CSAIDQETQYF	TGCAGTGCTATAGACCAAGAGACCCAGTACTTC
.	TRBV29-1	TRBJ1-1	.	CSLEMNTEAFF	TGCAGCTTAGAGATGAACACTGAAGCTTTCTTT
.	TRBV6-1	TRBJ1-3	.	CASDPAGRGNTIYF	TGTGCTAGTGATCCGGCAGGGCGCGGAAACACCATATATTTT
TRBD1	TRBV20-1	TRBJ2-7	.	CSARSDRGPEQYF	TGCAGTGCTAGATCGGACAGGGGCCCCGAGCAGTACTTC
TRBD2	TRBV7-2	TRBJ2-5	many	CASRSTSAETQYF	TGTGCCAGCAGGTCCACTAGCGCAGAGACCCAGTACTTC
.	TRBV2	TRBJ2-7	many	CASREQAFSYEQYF	TGTGCCAGCAGAGAACAGGCCTTTTCCTACGAGCAGTACTTC
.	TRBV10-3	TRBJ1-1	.	CAISGPGTEAFF	TGTGCCATCAGTGGGCCGGGAACTGAAGCTTTCTTT
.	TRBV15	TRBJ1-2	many	CATSSGQTNYGYTF	TGTGCCACCAGCAGCGGACAAACTAACTATGGCTACACCTTC
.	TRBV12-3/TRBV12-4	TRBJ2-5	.	CASGEDRYQETQYF	TGTGCCAGCGGAGAAGACAGGTACCAAGAGACCCAGTACTTC
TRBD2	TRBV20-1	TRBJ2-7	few	CSATSGQSYEQYF	TGCAGTGCTACTAGCGGGCAGTCCTACGAGCAGTACTTC
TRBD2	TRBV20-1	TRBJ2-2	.	CSATSGSTGELFF	TGCAGTGCTACTAGCGGCTCCACCGGGGAGCTGTTTTTT
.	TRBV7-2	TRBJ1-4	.	CASSRVAQDGGKLFF	TGTGCCAGCAGTCGAGTCGCACAGGACGGAGGAAAACTGTTTTTT
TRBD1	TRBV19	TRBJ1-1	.	CASRLMTGRYTEAFF	TGTGCCAGTAGATTGATGACAGGGCGGTACACTGAAGCTTTCTTT
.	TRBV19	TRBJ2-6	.	CASSHTQGRPGANVLTF	TGTGCCAGTAGCCATACCCAGGGAAGACCTGGGGCCAACGTCCTGACTTTC
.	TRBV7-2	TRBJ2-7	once	CASSLLAGGTYGQYF	TGTGCCAGCAGCTTACTAGCTGGGGGCACCTACGGGCAGTACTTC
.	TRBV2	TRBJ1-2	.	CASSIGHINYGYTF	TGTGCCAGCAGTATAGGACATATTAACTATGGCTACACCTTC
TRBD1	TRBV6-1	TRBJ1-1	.	CASRDRGGKTEAFF	TGTGCCAGCAGGGACAGGGGGGGAAAAACTGAAGCTTTCTTT
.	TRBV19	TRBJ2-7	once	CASSIGDRPYEQYF	TGTGCCAGTAGTATAGGAGACAGACCCTACGAGCAGTACTTC
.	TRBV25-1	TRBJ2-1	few	CASSVTEGEQFF	TGTGCCAGCAGTGTGACAGAGGGGGAGCAGTTCTTC
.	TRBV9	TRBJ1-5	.	CASSKGDGAGSNQPQHF	TGTGCCAGCAGCAAAGGGGACGGGGCAGGGAGCAATCAGCCCCAGCATTTT
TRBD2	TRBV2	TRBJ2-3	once	CASSELTTSGSADTQYF	TGTGCCAGCAGTGAGCTTACGACTAGCGGGAGCGCAGATACGCAGTATTTT
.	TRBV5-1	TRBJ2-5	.	CASSLETFLVDTQYF	TGCGCCAGCAGCTTGGAAACGTTCTTGGTAGATACGCAGTACTTC
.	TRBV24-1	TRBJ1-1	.	CATRGPSGRDTEAFF	TGTGCCACCAGAGGGCCTTCAGGGAGGGACACTGAAGCTTTCTTT
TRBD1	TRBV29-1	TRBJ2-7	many	CSVGTGPEQYF	TGCAGCGTAGGGACAGGGCCCGAGCAGTACTTC
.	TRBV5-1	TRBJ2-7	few	CASSLDIAYEQYF	TGCGCCAGCAGCTTGGATATAGCCTACGAGCAGTACTTC
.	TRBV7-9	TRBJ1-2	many	CASSFGTQNGYTF	TGTGCCAGCAGCTTTGGCACACAGAATGGCTACACCTTC
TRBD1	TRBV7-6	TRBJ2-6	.	CASSQGQVPSGANVLTF	TGCGCCAGCAGCCAGGGACAGGTTCCCTCTGGGGCCAACGTCCTGACTTTC
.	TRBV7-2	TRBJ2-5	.	CASSSRTVGETQYF	TGTGCCAGCAGCTCCCGGACAGTAGGGGAGACCCAGTACTTC
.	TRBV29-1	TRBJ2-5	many	CSARDGRGQYF	TGCAGCGCCCGGGACGGCCGGGGCCAGTACTTC
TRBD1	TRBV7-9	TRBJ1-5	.	CASSPVQGNQPQHF	TGTGCCAGCAGCCCGGTACAGGGGAATCAGCCCCAGCATTTT
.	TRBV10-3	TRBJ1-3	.	CAIRTGARNTIYF	TGTGCCATCAGAACCGGGGCCCGAAACACCATATATTTT
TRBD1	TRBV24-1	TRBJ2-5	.	CATADPTGLDETQYF	TGTGCCACCGCCGACCCGACAGGGTTGGACGAGACCCAGTACTTC